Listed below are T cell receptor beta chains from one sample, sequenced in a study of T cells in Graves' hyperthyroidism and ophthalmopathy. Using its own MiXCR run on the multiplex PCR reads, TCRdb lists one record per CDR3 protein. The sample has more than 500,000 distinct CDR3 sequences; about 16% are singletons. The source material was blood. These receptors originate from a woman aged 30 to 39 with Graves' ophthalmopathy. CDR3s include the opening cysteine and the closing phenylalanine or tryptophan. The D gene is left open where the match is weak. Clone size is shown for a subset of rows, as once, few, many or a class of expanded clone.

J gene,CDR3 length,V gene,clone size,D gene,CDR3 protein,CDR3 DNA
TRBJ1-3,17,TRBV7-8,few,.,CASSLIIPGRIGNTIYF,TGTGCCAGCAGCTTAATTATTCCGGGGCGAATCGGAAACACCATATATTTT
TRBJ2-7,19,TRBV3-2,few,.,CASSQECDGLAGGPTGQYF,TGTGCCAGCAGCCAAGAGTGCGACGGACTAGCGGGAGGGCCTACTGGGCAGTACTTC
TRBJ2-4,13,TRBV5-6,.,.,CASSRRVYGIQYF,TGTGCCAGCAGCCGCAGGGTTTATGGCATTCAGTACTTC
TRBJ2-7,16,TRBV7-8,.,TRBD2,CASSVGTSGGLYEQYF,TGTGCCAGCAGCGTCGGGACTAGCGGGGGCCTCTACGAGCAGTACTTC
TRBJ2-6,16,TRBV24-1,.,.,CATSDFSSSGANVLTF,TGTGCCACCAGTGATTTCTCGAGCTCTGGGGCCAACGTCCTGACTTTC
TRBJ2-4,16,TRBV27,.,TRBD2,CASSHQAGGDQNIQYF,TGTGCCAGCAGTCATCAAGCGGGGGGGGACCAAAACATTCAGTACTTC
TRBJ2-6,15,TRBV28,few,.,CASSLGIPGANVLTF,TGTGCCAGCAGTTTAGGAATTCCTGGGGCCAACGTCCTGACTTTC
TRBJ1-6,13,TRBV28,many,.,CASRTGPISPLHF,TGTGCCAGCAGGACAGGACCCATTTCACCCCTCCACTTT
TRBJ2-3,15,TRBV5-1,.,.,CASSSTTFSTDTQYF,TGCGCCAGCAGCTCAACGACTTTTAGCACAGATACGCAGTATTTT
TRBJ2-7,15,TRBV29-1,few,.,CSVEDIEGSAYEQYF,TGCAGCGTTGAAGATATCGAGGGGTCCGCCTACGAGCAGTACTTC
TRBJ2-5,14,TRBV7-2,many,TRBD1,CASSLVLGGGTQYF,TGTGCCAGCAGCTTAGTGCTAGGGGGCGGGACCCAGTACTTC
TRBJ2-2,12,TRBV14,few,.,CASRIGTGELFF,TGTGCCAGCAGGATTGGGACCGGGGAGCTGTTTTTT
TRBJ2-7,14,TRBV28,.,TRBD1,CASSTAGTGGEQYF,TGTGCCAGCAGTACCGCCGGGACAGGGGGAGAGCAGTACTTC